This T cell receptor beta chain was profiled in a study of blood T cell repertoires in COVID-19. Study in general: PBMCs, B-cell-depleted T cells, or T cells provided the cDNA or gDNA that made up the material.

In this sample, this clone turned up once. Generated by immunoSEQ multiplex PCR, the TCRdb table keeps only in-frame clones and is missing some. The sample holds 100,000 to 150,000 clones, about 88% seen once. This CDR3 is built from 14 residues. V shed 4 bases, J shed 7 bases, and the junction held 5 bases outside the gene matches. Germline lookup yields CDR1 MGHDK and CDR2 SYGVNS. Living in 20 to 30 US areas, the participants were between roughly 18 and 89 years of age. Cohort assignment relied on participant-reported clinical history. The source is a man aged 40-55 years with acute COVID-19. The chain has TRBV25-1 and TRBJ1-2; TRBD1 aligns across 11 bases. Sequencing was performed on PBMCs or T cells enriched from blood (not recorded which). CDR3 in DNA: TGTGCCAGCAGTGGGACAGGGGGCAGGTCTGGCTACACCTTC. Translation gives CASSGTGGRSGYTF.